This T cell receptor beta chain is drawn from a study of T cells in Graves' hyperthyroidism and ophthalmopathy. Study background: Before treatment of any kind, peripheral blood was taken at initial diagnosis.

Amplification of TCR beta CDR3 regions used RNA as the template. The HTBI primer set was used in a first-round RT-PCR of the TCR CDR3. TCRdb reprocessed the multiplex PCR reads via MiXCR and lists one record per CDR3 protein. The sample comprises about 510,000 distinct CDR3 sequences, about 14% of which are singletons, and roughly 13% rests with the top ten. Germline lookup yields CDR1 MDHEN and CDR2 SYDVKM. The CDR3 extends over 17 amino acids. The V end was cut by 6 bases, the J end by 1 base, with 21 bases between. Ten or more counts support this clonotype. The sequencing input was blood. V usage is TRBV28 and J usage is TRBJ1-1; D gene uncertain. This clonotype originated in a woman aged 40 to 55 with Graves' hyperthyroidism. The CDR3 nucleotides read TGTGCCAGCAGCCTCTCGGGATCCATCCTTGGGAACACTGAAGCTTTCTTT. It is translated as CASSLSGSILGNTEAFF. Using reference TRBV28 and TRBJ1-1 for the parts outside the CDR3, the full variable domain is DVKVTQSSRYLVKRTGEKVFLECVQDMDHENMFWYRQDPGLGLRLIYFSYDVKMKEKGDIPEGYSVSREKKERFSLILESASTNQTSMYLCASSLSGSILGNTEAFFGQGTRLTVV.